This T cell receptor beta chain was retrieved from a study of spatial heterogeneity in lung cancer. TCRdb recomputed calls from the 5' RACE reads with MiXCR, one row per CDR3 protein. The table lists about 6,900 distinct CDR3 sequences, 4.5% to 7% of them singletons, with around 10% in the top ten. Germline V gives CDR1 DFQATT, CDR2 SNEGSKA (reference sequence). The CDR3 has 14 residues. Between the trimmed V and J ends, which lost 0 bases and 0 bases, there was a span of 6 bases. Time point here: sample taken at primary tumor resection. From tumor, nontumor lung or frozen PBMC, whole RNA was taken unsorted for sequencing. This clonotype counts as medium-sized. This beta chain slipped into a library made for alpha chains as a stray read, so its size is not meaningful.

Sequencing used normal lung tissue next to the tumor, obtained at surgery. This sequence joins TRBV20-1 and TRBJ2-4; no clear D. This TCR derives from a female donor with early-stage non-small cell lung cancer. The CDR3 bases are TGCAGTGCTAGAGAACCCTTAGCCAAAAACATTCAGTACTTC. It codes for CSAREPLAKNIQYF.